The 5 T cell receptor beta chains below come from one sample, sequenced in a study of cytomegalovirus exposure and HLA in healthy donors. 13 Jbeta primers and 60 Vbeta primers were used for the PCR. Method: immunoSEQ multiplex PCR; TCRdb's copy keeps in-frame clones and lacks some. The sample yields 150,000 to 200,000 clones, around 78% seen once. Sequencing was carried out using PBMCs. These receptors were collected from a young woman in good health and CMV-seropositive.

This sequence joins TRBV29-1 and TRBJ2-3; TRBD2 matches 16 bases. This CDR3 contains 15 residues. CDR1 and CDR2 from the germline V gene are SQVTM and ANQGSEA. CDR3 nucleotide sequence: TGCGGGACTAGCGGGGGGGCTCCAAGCACAGATACGCAGTATTTT. Translation: CGTSGGAPSTDTQYF.

This chain links TRBV5-1 with TRBJ2-5, with D possibly being TRBD1 (5 bases). Trimming took 0 bases from V and 3 from J, leaving 12 bases between them. The length of the CDR3 is 15 residues. Germline V gene data show CDR1 as SGHRS and CDR2 as YFSETQ. In DNA form, the CDR3 reads TGCGCCAGCAGCTTGGGGGTGGGGCCCGAAGAGACCCAGTACTTC. Its translation is CASSLGVGPEETQYF.

This chain joins TRBV11-2 and TRBJ2-7; D is possibly TRBD1 (6 bases). The CDR3 extends over 17 amino acids. The V gene's germline CDR1 is SGHAT and CDR2 FQNNGV. Between the trimmed V and J ends, which lost 4 bases and 0 bases, there was a span of 19 bases. In nucleotides, the CDR3 is TGTGCCAGCAGCTCACCCCTTGGACAGAGGAGCTCCTACGAGCAGTACTTC. Translation: CASSSPLGQRSSYEQYF.

The chain has TRBV5-1 and TRBJ2-3; D uncertain. V lost 3 bases to trimming and J lost 2 bases, with 7 bases between them. The CDR3 length is 13 residues. The V gene's germline CDR1 is SGHRS and CDR2 YFSETQ. The CDR3 coding sequence is TGCGCCAGCAGCTCGAGCCCCACAGATACGCAGTATTTT. It specifies CASSSSPTDTQYF.

This clone appeared once. The V and J genes are TRBV4-3 and TRBJ1-4; weak D call: TRBD1 (6 bases). Germline V gives CDR1 LGHNA, CDR2 YSLEER. Trimming pared 0 bases from V and 8 bases from J, leaving 13 bases between. The CDR3 is 15 residues long. This CDR3 is CASSQDQSGAEKLFF. The CDR3 DNA sequence: TGCGCCAGCAGCCAAGATCAATCAGGGGCGGAAAAACTGTTTTTT.